These T cell receptor beta chains were read from a single sample in a study of vaccination and CD4 T cells after COVID-19. From the PCR reads, TCRdb called clonotypes with MiXCR, one entry per CDR3 protein. This table has some 10,000 distinct CDR3 sequences, 40% to 65% appearing once. Which antigens these TCRs recognize remains unknown. Source material: CD4+ T cells from blood, cultured in vitro. Receptors were obtained from a human donor who had recovered from COVID-19. Both conserved end residues are part of each CDR3. A D gene is named only where the DNA matches it firmly. Size values are once, few and many counts, or a class for expanded clones, and some rows have none.

few	15	TRBV30	TRBJ1-5	TRBD1	CAWRKTGALNQPQHF	TGTGCCTGGAGGAAGACAGGGGCCCTCAATCAGCCCCAGCATTTT
-	15	TRBV7-7	TRBJ2-7	-	CASSLGFGAGYEQYF	TGTGCCAGCAGCTTAGGGTTCGGGGCCGGTTACGAGCAGTACTTC
few	15	TRBV10-3	TRBJ2-1	-	CAISDRGRKINEQFF	TGTGCCATCAGTGATCGGGGCCGCAAAATCAATGAGCAGTTCTTC
few	15	TRBV27	TRBJ1-2	-	CASSSLAGGGYGYTF	TGTGCCAGCAGTTCCCTAGCCGGGGGTGGCTATGGCTACACCTTC
-	17	TRBV5-1	TRBJ2-1	-	CASSLGTARRSYNEQFF	TGCGCCAGCAGCTTGGGGACAGCTCGGAGGTCCTACAATGAGCAGTTCTTC
few	15	TRBV7-7	TRBJ2-5	-	CASSPGRVFQETQYF	TGTGCCAGCAGCCCCGGACGGGTCTTCCAAGAGACCCAGTACTTC
-	15	TRBV19	TRBJ2-1	TRBD2	CASSMWGGGGNEQFF	TGTGCCAGTAGTATGTGGGGCGGGGGGGGAAATGAGCAGTTCTTC
-	15	TRBV6-1	TRBJ1-2	TRBD1	CASSNDRGLVYGYTF	TGTGCCAGCAGCAACGACAGGGGTTTAGTCTATGGCTACACCTTC
-	15	TRBV7-6	TRBJ1-2	TRBD1	CASSHRDRGQGGYTF	TGTGCCAGCAGCCACCGGGACAGGGGGCAGGGTGGCTACACCTTC
once	14	TRBV10-3	TRBJ2-1	TRBD2	CAIMSGGAGNEQFF	TGTGCCATCATGAGCGGGGGGGCAGGCAATGAGCAGTTCTTC
-	15	TRBV7-2	TRBJ2-1	-	CASSLGTGGLNEQFF	TGTGCCAGCAGCTTGGGAACGGGGGGCCTCAATGAGCAGTTCTTC
few	13	TRBV5-1	TRBJ1-2	TRBD1	CASSYDRGYGYTF	TGCGCCAGCAGCTACGACAGGGGCTATGGCTACACCTTC
few	17	TRBV6-1	TRBJ1-3	-	CASSPNFLHSSGNTIYF	TGTGCCAGCAGTCCCAACTTCCTACACAGCTCTGGAAACACCATATATTTT
-	14	TRBV7-8	TRBJ1-1	-	CASSVDSVRTEAFF	TGTGCCAGCAGCGTGGACAGCGTAAGGACTGAAGCTTTCTTT
-	13	TRBV20-1	TRBJ2-4	-	CSVPWGSKNIQYF	TGCAGTGTTCCGTGGGGCTCTAAAAACATTCAGTACTTC
-	15	TRBV6-2/TRBV6-3	TRBJ1-2	TRBD1	CASRSLGQGSYGYTF	TGTGCCAGCAGGAGCTTGGGACAGGGTTCCTATGGCTACACCTTC
few	15	TRBV18	TRBJ1-6	TRBD1	CASSPAQGDNSPLHF	TGTGCCAGCTCACCGGCTCAGGGGGATAATTCACCCCTCCACTTT
-	12	TRBV20-1	TRBJ1-1	TRBD1	CSARRGETEAFF	TGCAGTGCCCGCAGGGGGGAGACTGAAGCTTTCTTT
few	15	TRBV19	TRBJ1-6	-	CASQLGNSYNSPLHF	TGTGCCAGTCAGCTAGGGAACTCCTATAATTCACCCCTCCACTTT
few	13	TRBV2	TRBJ2-5	-	CASSTPGEETQYF	TGTGCCAGCAGTACGCCAGGGGAAGAGACCCAGTACTTC
-	14	TRBV30	TRBJ1-5	-	CAWSKTGGNQPQHF	TGTGCCTGGAGTAAGACCGGGGGCAATCAGCCCCAGCATTTT
-	14	TRBV29-1	TRBJ1-1	-	CSVALFVPGTEAFF	TGCAGCGTCGCCCTGTTCGTCCCGGGGACTGAAGCTTTCTTT
-	17	TRBV30	TRBJ1-1	TRBD1	CAWSVSYRTGLITEAFF	TGTGCCTGGAGTGTATCGTATCGGACAGGGTTGATTACTGAAGCTTTCTTT
-	16	TRBV4-1	TRBJ2-2	TRBD2	CASSQVGLAGVGELFF	TGCGCCAGCAGCCAAGTAGGGCTAGCGGGGGTGGGGGAGCTGTTTTTT
-	15	TRBV25-1	TRBJ1-2	TRBD1	CASSEEGQGARGYTF	TGTGCCAGCAGTGAGGAGGGACAGGGGGCGCGAGGCTACACCTTC
once	13	TRBV18	TRBJ2-3	-	CASSPPSTDTQYF	TGTGCCAGCTCTCCCCCGTCTACAGATACGCAGTATTTT
-	14	TRBV6-1	TRBJ1-5	-	CASKGARSNQPQHF	TGTGCCAGCAAAGGGGCTAGAAGCAATCAGCCCCAGCATTTT
-	13	TRBV19	TRBJ1-2	-	CASSIRRSYGYTF	TGTGCCAGTAGTATAAGACGGAGCTATGGCTACACCTTC
-	13	TRBV2	TRBJ1-1	TRBD1	CASVGQGVGEAFF	TGTGCCAGCGTAGGACAGGGGGTGGGTGAAGCTTTCTTT
-	15	TRBV7-9	TRBJ2-3	-	CASSPPPGMNPTQYF	TGTGCCAGCAGCCCCCCTCCTGGGATGAACCCGACGCAGTATTTT